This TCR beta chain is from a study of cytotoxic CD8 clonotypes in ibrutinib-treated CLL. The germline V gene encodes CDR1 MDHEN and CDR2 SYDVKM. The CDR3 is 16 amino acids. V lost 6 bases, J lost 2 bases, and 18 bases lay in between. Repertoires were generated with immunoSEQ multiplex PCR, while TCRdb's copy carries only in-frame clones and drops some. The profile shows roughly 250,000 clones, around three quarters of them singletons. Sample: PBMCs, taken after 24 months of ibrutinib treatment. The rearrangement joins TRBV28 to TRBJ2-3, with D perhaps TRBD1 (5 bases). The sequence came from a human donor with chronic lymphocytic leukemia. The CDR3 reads CASRRPRRQYTDTQYF. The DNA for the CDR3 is TGTGCCAGCAGACGTCCTCGGAGACAGTACACAGATACGCAGTATTTT.